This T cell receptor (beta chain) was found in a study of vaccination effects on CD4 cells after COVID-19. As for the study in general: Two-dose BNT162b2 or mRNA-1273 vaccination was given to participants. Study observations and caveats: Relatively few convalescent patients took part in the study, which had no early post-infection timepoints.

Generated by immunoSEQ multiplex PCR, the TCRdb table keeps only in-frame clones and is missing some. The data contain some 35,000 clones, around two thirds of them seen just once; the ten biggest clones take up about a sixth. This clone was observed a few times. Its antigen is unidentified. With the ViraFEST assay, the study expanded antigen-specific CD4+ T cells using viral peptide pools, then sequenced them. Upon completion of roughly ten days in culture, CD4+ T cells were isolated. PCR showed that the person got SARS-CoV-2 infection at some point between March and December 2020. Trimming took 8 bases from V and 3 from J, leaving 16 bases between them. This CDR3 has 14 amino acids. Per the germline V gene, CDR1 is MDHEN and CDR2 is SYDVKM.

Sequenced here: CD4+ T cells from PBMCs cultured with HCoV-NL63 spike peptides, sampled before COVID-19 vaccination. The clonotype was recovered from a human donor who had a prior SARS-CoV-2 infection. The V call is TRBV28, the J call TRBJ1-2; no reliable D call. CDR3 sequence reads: CASGLSRFDYGYTF. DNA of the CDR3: TGTGCCAGCGGACTGAGTAGGTTCGACTATGGCTACACCTTC.